This TCR beta chain was retrieved from a study of regulatory T cells in long-lasting Graves disease. CDR3 length equals 13 residues. Germline CDR1 and CDR2: LGHDT and YNNKEL (reference sequence). V lost 1 base and J lost 8, with 11 bases in between. The time point was: persistent/refractory GD, antithyroid drugs over 5 years with positive TRAb. RNA extracted from PBMCs served as the sequencing template. Both iRepertoire HTBI primers and Arm-PCR of CDR3 regions were used to build the TCR beta libraries. Via MiXCR, TCRdb re-called the multiplex PCR reads, giving one row per CDR3 protein. The sample lists roughly 700,000 distinct CDR3 sequences, 30% occurring once.

The V and J genes are TRBV3-1 and TRBJ1-2; D not certain. This receptor was obtained from a female donor with Graves disease. The input for sequencing was peripheral blood mononuclear cells (PBMCs), taken when the disease was refractory, from a patient treated with antithyroid drugs. CDR3 amino acids: CASSQAREGGYTF. The CDR3 nucleotides read TGTGCCAGCAGCCAAGCCCGGGAGGGCGGCTACACCTTC.